These 24 T cell receptor beta chains originate from one sample sequenced in a study of blood T cell repertoires in COVID-19. Assay used: immunoSEQ multiplex PCR; TCRdb lists only in-frame clones, some missing. Altogether approximately 210,000 clones are present, roughly 87% being singletons, with the ten largest covering around 2.3%. Source material: PBMCs or T cells enriched from blood (not recorded which). All receptors come from a woman younger than 45 who had recovered from COVID-19.

The chain employs TRBV29-1 and TRBJ2-1, with D perhaps TRBD1 (5 bases). Trimming pared 5 bases from V and 9 bases from J, leaving 14 bases between. This CDR3 contains 12 residues. Germline assignment: CDR1 SQVTM and CDR2 ANQGSEA. For the CDR3, the DNA is TGCAGCGTTCAAGGAGACAGTAGTGAGCAGTTCTTC. It translates to CSVQGDSSEQFF.

The rearrangement links TRBV5-1 to TRBJ2-1; D might be TRBD2 (5 bases). Germline V CDR1 and CDR2: SGHRS, YFSETQ. This CDR3 has 13 amino acids. Trimming shortened V by 4 bases and J by 5 bases, and 10 bases separated the two germline ends. The CDR3 DNA is TGCGCCAGCAGCCAAGGAGCGGACAATGAGCAGTTCTTC. Residues: CASSQGADNEQFF.

This clone has a handful of counts. The V and J genes are TRBV3-1 (or the pseudogene TRBV3-2) and TRBJ2-7; TRBD2 agrees at 7 bases. Unmatched junction bases numbered 12, after V lost 6 bases and J lost 1 base. The germline gives CDR1 LGHDT, CDR2 YNNKEL (reference sequence). This CDR3 is 16 amino acids long. The CDR3 loop is CASSPKRLAVSYEQYF. The CDR3 DNA is TGTGCCAGCAGTCCTAAGCGGCTAGCGGTATCCTACGAGCAGTACTTC.

The chain joins TRBV4-2 to TRBJ1-1, with D possibly TRBD1 on 5 matching bases. CDR1 is LGHNA and CDR2 is YNFKEQ in the germline V gene. Trimming removed 0 bases from V and 4 bases from J, with 12 bases in between. The length of the CDR3 is 15 residues. The CDR3 sequence is CASSQDAGWITEAFF. As DNA, the CDR3 is TGTGCCAGCAGCCAAGACGCAGGGTGGATCACTGAAGCTTTCTTT.

This clone has more than one count but fewer than ten. This sequence joins TRBV28 and TRBJ1-1, with D uncertain. Trimming cost V 3 bases and J 4 bases, with 9 bases left between them. Germline CDR1 is MDHEN and CDR2 is SYDVKM. The CDR3 runs 13 residues. The CDR3 reads CASSFTRFTEAFF. In DNA form, the CDR3 reads TGTGCCAGCAGTTTCACAAGATTCACTGAAGCTTTCTTT.

V and J are TRBV6-2 or TRBV6-3 and TRBJ1-1; no clear D gene. The CDR3 has 17 residues. The V end was cut by 0 bases, the J end by 3 bases, with 17 bases between. The germline V gene has CDR1 MNHEY and CDR2 SVGEGT. The CDR3: CASSYSISSAVDTEAFF. Written as DNA, the CDR3 is TGTGCCAGCAGTTACTCGATCAGCTCTGCGGTGGACACTGAAGCTTTCTTT.

V gene TRBV7-8 combines with J gene TRBJ2-3; D unresolved. Germline CDR1 SGHVS, CDR2 FQNEAQ. There are 16 residues in the CDR3. Trimming removed 0 bases from V and 5 bases from J, with 15 bases in between. CDR3 in DNA: TGTGCCAGCAGCTTAGCGAGGAACCTCTTCAGAGATACGCAGTATTTT. Translated, it gives CASSLARNLFRDTQYF.

This rearrangement joins TRBV3-1 (or the pseudogene TRBV3-2) to TRBJ1-1; perhaps TRBD1 as D (6 bases). V gave up 4 bases and J gave up 3 bases, with 15 bases separating them. CDR1 is LGHDT, CDR2 YNNKEL, per germline (reference sequence). The CDR3 sequence is 15 residues long. CDR3 residues: CASSPRVQGYTEAFF. DNA for the CDR3: TGTGCCAGCAGCCCCAGGGTGCAGGGGTACACTGAAGCTTTCTTT.

V gene TRBV4-3 combines with J gene TRBJ2-2; no clear D gene. Deletions cut 2 bases from V and 4 bases from J, with 11 bases between. This CDR3 comprises 15 residues. Germline V lookup: CDR1 LGHNA, CDR2 YSLEER. This CDR3 reads CASSQSWLSTGELFF. CDR3 sequence (DNA): TGCGCCAGCAGCCAATCCTGGCTTTCCACCGGGGAGCTGTTTTTT.

In its sample, this clone was seen many times. The rearrangement joins TRBV6-5 to TRBJ1-1; no clear D gene. The germline gives CDR1 MNHEY, CDR2 SVGAGI. V was shortened by 6 bases and J by 6 bases, with 17 bases between the two germline ends. The CDR3 loop spans 14 amino acids. The CDR3 region is CASSDGGGVAEAFF. CDR3 sequence (DNA): TGTGCCAGCAGCGATGGAGGCGGAGTCGCTGAAGCTTTCTTT.

The J gene is TRBJ1-2, the V gene TRBV29-1; D remains ambiguous. The CDR3 spans 14 residues. Germline V CDR1 and CDR2: SQVTM, ANQGSEA. V lost 4 bases and J lost 7, with 19 bases in between. The CDR3 DNA reads TGCAGCGTTGTATGGCAGACCATTCCGGGTGGCTACACCTTC. Translation gives CSVVWQTIPGGYTF.

The gene calls are TRBV2 and TRBJ2-3; 11 nucleotides line up with TRBD2. The CDR3 has 20 amino acids. V shed 4 bases, J shed 2 bases, and the junction held 17 bases outside the gene matches. Germline CDR1 is SNHLY and CDR2 is FYNNEI. CDR3 coding DNA: TGTGCCAGCAGTGGGGGATCTAGCGGGGGGAACATCGTTTTCACAGATACGCAGTATTTT. Translating gives CASSGGSSGGNIVFTDTQYF.

V usage is TRBV7-9 and J usage is TRBJ2-1; 9 bases line up with TRBD2. Germline trimming cut 3 bases from V and 6 bases from J; bases unmatched to any gene: 6. The CDR3 has 15 amino acids. Germline V gene data show CDR1 as SEHNR and CDR2 as FQNEAQ (reference sequence). Here the CDR3 reads CASSFEGGRANEQFF. In DNA, the CDR3 is TGTGCCAGCAGCTTTGAAGGCGGGAGGGCCAATGAGCAGTTCTTC.

The rearrangement links TRBV6-2 or TRBV6-3 to TRBJ2-7; D not resolved. The CDR3 covers 11 residues. Trimming took off 6 bases at V and 7 bases at J, with 10 bases between the two ends. The germline V gene has CDR1 MNHEY and CDR2 SVGEGT. Here the CDR3 DNA reads TGTGCCAGCAGCTTGTCCCGGGAGCAGTACTTC. Encoded protein: CASSLSREQYF.

This clone occurred once. V is TRBV15 and J is TRBJ1-2, with TRBD1 matching 7 bases. The germline V gene has CDR1 LNHNV and CDR2 YYDKDF (reference sequence). This CDR3 contains 15 residues. Unmatched junction bases numbered 7, after V lost 6 bases and J lost 0 bases. The CDR3 DNA sequence: TGTGCCACCAGGAGAACAGGGGCCACTAACTATGGCTACACCTTC. It encodes CATRRTGATNYGYTF.

The V call is TRBV2, the J call TRBJ1-1; unclear D gene. The CDR3 totals 12 residues. Germline-derived CDR1 and CDR2 are SNHLY and FYNNEI. Trimming took off 9 bases at V and 4 bases at J, with 12 bases between the two ends. CDR3 nucleotide sequence: TGTGCCAGTCGGCGGGATAGCACTGAAGCTTTCTTT. It specifies CASRRDSTEAFF. Looking up the rest from reference TRBV2 and TRBJ1-1 gives the full variable domain: EPEVTQTPSHQVTQMGQEVILRCVPISNHLYFYWYRQILGQKVEFLVSFYNNEISEKSEIFDDQFSVERPDGSNFTLKIRSTKLEDSAMYFCASRRDSTEAFFGQGTRLTVV.

The chain employs TRBV15 and TRBJ2-1, with a weak D call TRBD2 (5 bases). The V and J ends lost 0 bases and 8 bases respectively, with 11 bases between them. The CDR3 contains 14 residues. Germline V gene sequence: CDR1 LNHNV, CDR2 YYDKDF (reference sequence). The CDR3 region has the DNA TGTGCCACCAGCAGAGATGGCTCCGGGGATGAGCAGTTCTTC. This gives the protein CATSRDGSGDEQFF.

V and J are TRBV10-3 and TRBJ2-3, with a weak D call TRBD2 (5 bases). Germline CDR1 reads ENHRY; CDR2 reads SYGVKD. This CDR3 has 13 residues. V shed 4 bases and J shed 3 bases, with 8 bases lying between them. CDR3 residues: CAISGTQTDTQYF. The CDR3 DNA is TGTGCCATCAGTGGGACTCAGACAGATACGCAGTATTTT.

The rearrangement links TRBV5-4 to TRBJ2-5; D is perhaps TRBD2 (7 bases). Germline values: CDR1 SGHNT, CDR2 YYREEE (reference sequence). The V end lost 4 bases, the J end lost 4 bases, and 17 bases lay between the germline ends. This CDR3 has 15 residues. This CDR3 is CASSRLGGGVETQYF. In DNA, the CDR3 is TGTGCCAGCAGCCGCCTAGGAGGGGGGGTAGAGACCCAGTACTTC. The whole variable domain, filled in from reference TRBV5-4 and TRBJ2-5, reads ETGVTQSPTHLIKTRGQQVTLRCSSQSGHNTVSWYQQALGQGPQFIFQYYREEENGRGNFPPRFSGLQFPNYSSELNVNALELDDSALYLCASSRLGGGVETQYFGPGTRLLVL.

This clone was counted a few times. The chain links TRBV6-5 to TRBJ2-3, with 7 bases that match TRBD1. CDR1 is MNHEY, CDR2 SVGAGI, per germline. The CDR3 has 14 residues. Germline trimming cut 6 bases from V and 1 base from J; bases unmatched to any gene: 4. The CDR3 loop is CASRRQGGTDTQYF. DNA for the CDR3: TGTGCCAGCAGGAGGCAGGGGGGCACAGATACGCAGTATTTT.

This chain joins TRBV4-3 and TRBJ1-6; D remains unclear. Trimming pared 1 base from V and 0 bases from J, leaving 7 bases between. Germline V CDR1 and CDR2: LGHNA, YSLEER. The CDR3 has 16 residues. Here the CDR3 DNA reads TGCGCCAGCAGCCAAGTTGAGAGCTCCTATAATTCACCCCTCCACTTT. Its translation: CASSQVESSYNSPLHF.

J is TRBJ2-1 and V is TRBV11-3; D is unclear. The germline V and J ends were trimmed by 5 bases and 7 bases, with 6 bases remaining between them. The length of the CDR3 is 11 residues. Germline-derived CDR1 and CDR2 are SGHNT and YENEEA. The CDR3 sequence is CASSLTNEQFF. Written as DNA, the CDR3 is TGTGCCAGCAGCCTTACTAATGAGCAGTTCTTC.

The V call is TRBV11-2, the J call TRBJ1-1, with 10 bases identical to TRBD1. After removal of 1 base from V and 4 bases from J, the junction contained 6 bases not matched to a gene. The CDR3 loop spans 16 amino acids. CDR1 SGHAT and CDR2 FQNNGV come from the germline V gene. The CDR3 DNA follows: TGTGCCAGCAGCTTAGTTGCCCGGACAGGGGGCACTGAAGCTTTCTTT. It codes for CASSLVARTGGTEAFF.

In this sample, this clone turned up once. The V and J genes are TRBV4-3 and TRBJ2-2; TRBD2 is a possible D gene (5 bases). Germline-derived CDR1 and CDR2 are LGHNA and YSLEER. Trimming removed 0 bases at V and 5 bases at J, with 10 bases between. The CDR3 sequence is 15 residues long. The CDR3 DNA reads TGCGCCAGCAGCCAAGAAGCCTCGGGGACCGGGGAGCTGTTTTTT. The encoded protein is CASSQEASGTGELFF.